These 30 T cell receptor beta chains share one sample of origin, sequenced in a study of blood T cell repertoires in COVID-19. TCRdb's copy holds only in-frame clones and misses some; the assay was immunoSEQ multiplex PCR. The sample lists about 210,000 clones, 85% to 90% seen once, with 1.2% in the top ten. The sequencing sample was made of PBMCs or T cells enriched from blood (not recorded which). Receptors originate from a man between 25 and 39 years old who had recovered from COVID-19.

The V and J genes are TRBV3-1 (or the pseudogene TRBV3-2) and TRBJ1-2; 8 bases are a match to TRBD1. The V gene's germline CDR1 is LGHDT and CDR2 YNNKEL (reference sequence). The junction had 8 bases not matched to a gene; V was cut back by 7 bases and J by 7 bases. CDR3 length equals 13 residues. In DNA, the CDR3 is TGTGCCAGCAACCGACAGGGGAGGTCTGGCTACACCTTC. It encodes CASNRQGRSGYTF.

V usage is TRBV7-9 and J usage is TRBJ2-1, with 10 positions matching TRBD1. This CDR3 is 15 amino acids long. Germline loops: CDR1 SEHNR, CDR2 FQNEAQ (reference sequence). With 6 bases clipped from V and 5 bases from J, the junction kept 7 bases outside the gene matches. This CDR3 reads CASRAGGQGDNEQFF. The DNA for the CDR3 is TGTGCCAGCAGGGCGGGCGGACAGGGGGACAATGAGCAGTTCTTC.

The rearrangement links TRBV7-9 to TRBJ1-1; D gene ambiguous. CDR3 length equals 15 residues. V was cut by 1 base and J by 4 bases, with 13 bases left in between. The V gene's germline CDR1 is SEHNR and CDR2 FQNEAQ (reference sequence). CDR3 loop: CASSLVKEGGTEAFF. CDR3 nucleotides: TGTGCCAGCAGCTTAGTTAAAGAGGGAGGCACTGAAGCTTTCTTT.

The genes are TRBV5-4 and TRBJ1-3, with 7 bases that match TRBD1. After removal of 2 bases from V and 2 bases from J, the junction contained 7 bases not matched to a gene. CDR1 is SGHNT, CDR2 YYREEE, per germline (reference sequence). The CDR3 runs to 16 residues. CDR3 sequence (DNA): TGTGCCAGCAGCTTTGGACAGGTCCCAACTGGAAACACCATATATTTT. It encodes CASSFGQVPTGNTIYF.

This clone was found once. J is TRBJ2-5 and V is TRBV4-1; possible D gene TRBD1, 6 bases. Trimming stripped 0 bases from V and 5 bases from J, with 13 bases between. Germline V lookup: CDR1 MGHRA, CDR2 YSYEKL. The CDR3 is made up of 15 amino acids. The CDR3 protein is CASSQEPGGSETQYF. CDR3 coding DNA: TGCGCCAGCAGCCAAGAACCTGGGGGCAGTGAGACCCAGTACTTC.

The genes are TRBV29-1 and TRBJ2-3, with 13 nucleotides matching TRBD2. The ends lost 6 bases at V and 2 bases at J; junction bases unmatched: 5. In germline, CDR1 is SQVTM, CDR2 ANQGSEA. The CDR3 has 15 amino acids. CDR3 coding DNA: TGCAGCGTCCCGACTAGCGGGAGGCACACAGATACGCAGTATTTT. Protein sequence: CSVPTSGRHTDTQYF.

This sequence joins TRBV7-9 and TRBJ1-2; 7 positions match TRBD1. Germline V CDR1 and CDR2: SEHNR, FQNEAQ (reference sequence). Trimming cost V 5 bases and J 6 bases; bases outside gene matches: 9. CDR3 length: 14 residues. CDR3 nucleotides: TGTGCCAGCAGCAGAGGGACAGCTGGGGATGGCTACACCTTC. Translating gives CASSRGTAGDGYTF.

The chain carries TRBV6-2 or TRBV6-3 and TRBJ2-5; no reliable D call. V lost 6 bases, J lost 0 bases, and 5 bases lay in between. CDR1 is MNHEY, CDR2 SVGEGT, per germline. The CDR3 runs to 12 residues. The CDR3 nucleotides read TGTGCCAGCAGCACACACCAAGAGACCCAGTACTTC. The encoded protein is CASSTHQETQYF.

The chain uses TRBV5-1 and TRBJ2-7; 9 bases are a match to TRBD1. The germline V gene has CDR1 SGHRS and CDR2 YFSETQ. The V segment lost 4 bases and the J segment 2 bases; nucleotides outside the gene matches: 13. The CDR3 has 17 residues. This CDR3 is CASSLGTGSSSTYEQYF. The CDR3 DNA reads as TGCGCCAGCAGCCTAGGGACAGGGTCAAGTAGTACCTACGAGCAGTACTTC.

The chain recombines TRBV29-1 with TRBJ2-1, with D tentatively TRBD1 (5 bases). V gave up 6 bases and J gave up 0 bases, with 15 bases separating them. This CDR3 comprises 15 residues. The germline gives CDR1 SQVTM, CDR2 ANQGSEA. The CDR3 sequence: CSVAGNPRSYNEQFF. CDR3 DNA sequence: TGCAGCGTGGCAGGGAATCCGCGCTCCTACAATGAGCAGTTCTTC.

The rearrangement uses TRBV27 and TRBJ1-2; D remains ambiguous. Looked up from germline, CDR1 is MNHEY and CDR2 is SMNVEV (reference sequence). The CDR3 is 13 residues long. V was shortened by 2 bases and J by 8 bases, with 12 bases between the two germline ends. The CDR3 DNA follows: TGTGCCAGCAGTTTAAGTGGAGGAGAGGGCTACACCTTC. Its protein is CASSLSGGEGYTF.

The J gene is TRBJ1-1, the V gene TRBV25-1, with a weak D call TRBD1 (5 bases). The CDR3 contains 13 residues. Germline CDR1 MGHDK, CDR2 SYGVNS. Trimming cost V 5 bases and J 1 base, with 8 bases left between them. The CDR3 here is CASSTGGNTEAFF. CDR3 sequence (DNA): TGTGCCAGCAGTACGGGGGGGAACACTGAAGCTTTCTTT.

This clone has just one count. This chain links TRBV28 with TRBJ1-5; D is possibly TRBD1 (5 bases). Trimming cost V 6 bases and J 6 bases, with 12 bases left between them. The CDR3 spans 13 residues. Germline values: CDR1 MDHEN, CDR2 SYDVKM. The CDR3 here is CASRGPLGQPQHF. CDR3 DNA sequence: TGTGCCAGCAGGGGGCCTCTCGGTCAGCCCCAGCATTTT.

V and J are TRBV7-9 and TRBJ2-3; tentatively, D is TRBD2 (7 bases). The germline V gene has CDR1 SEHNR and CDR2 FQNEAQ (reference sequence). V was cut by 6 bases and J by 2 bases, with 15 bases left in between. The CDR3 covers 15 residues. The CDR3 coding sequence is TGTGCCAGCAGTGAGGGGGGGGGACCCACAGATACGCAGTATTTT. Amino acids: CASSEGGGPTDTQYF.

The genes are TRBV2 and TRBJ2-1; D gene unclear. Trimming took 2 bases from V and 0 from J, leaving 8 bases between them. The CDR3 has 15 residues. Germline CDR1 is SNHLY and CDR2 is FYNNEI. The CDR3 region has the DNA TGTGCCAGCAGTGAAACCCGGTTCTCCTACAATGAGCAGTTCTTC. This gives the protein CASSETRFSYNEQFF. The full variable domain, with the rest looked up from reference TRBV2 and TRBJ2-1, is EPEVTQTPSHQVTQMGQEVILRCVPISNHLYFYWYRQILGQKVEFLVSFYNNEISEKSEIFDDQFSVERPDGSNFTLKIRSTKLEDSAMYFCASSETRFSYNEQFFGPGTRLTVL.

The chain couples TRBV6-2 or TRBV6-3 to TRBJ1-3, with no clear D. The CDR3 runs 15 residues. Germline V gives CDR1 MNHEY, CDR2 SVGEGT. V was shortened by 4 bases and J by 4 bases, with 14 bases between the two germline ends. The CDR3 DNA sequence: TGTGCCAGCAGTTGGCCGGGGTCGTCCGGAAACACCATATATTTT. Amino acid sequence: CASSWPGSSGNTIYF.

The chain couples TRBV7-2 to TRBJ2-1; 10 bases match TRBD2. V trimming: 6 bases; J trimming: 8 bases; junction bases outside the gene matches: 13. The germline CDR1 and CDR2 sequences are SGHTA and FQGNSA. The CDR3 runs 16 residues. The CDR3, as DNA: TGTGCCAGCAGATCCCTTAGCGGGAGGCTAGTGGATGAGCAGTTCTTC. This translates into CASRSLSGRLVDEQFF.

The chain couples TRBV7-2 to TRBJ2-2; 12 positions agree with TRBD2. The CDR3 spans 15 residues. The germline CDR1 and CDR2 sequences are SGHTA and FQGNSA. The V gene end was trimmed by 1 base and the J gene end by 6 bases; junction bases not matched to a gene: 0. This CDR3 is CASSLGLAGAGELFF. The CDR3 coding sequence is TGTGCCAGCAGCTTAGGACTAGCGGGAGCCGGGGAGCTGTTTTTT.

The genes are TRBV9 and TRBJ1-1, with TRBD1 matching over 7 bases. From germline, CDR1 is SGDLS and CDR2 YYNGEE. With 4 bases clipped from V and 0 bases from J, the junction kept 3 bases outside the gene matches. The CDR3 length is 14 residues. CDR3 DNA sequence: TGTGCCAGCAGCCCGGGACAGCTGAACACTGAAGCTTTCTTT. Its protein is CASSPGQLNTEAFF.

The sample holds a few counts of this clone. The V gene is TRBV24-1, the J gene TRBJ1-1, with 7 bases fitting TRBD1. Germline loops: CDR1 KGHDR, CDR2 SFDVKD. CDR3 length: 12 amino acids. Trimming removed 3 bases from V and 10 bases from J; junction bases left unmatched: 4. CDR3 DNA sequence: TGTGCCACCAGTGATATGACAGGGACAGCTTTCTTT. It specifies CATSDMTGTAFF.

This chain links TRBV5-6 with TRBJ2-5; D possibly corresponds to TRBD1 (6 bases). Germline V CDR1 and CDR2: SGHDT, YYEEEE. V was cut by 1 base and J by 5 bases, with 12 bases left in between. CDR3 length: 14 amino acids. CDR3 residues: CASSLLSGVETQYF. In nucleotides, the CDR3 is TGTGCCAGCAGCTTGCTATCAGGGGTGGAGACCCAGTACTTC.

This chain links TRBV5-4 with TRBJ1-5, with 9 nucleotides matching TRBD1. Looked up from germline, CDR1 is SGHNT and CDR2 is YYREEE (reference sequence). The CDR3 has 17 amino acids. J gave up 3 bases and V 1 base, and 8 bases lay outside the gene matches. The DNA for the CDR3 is TGTGCCAGCAGCTTGACAGGGGGCAAGTCCAACAATCAGCCCCAGCATTTT. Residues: CASSLTGGKSNNQPQHF. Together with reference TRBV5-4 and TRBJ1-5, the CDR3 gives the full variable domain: ETGVTQSPTHLIKTRGQQVTLRCSSQSGHNTVSWYQQALGQGPQFIFQYYREEENGRGNFPPRFSGLQFPNYSSELNVNALELDDSALYLCASSLTGGKSNNQPQHFGDGTRLSIL.

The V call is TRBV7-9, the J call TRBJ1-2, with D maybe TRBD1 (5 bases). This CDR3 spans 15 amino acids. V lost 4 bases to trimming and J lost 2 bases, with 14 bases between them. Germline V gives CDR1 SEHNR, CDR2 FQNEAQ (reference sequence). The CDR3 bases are TGTGCCAGCAGCTCAGCGGGCAGGGCCAACTATGGCTACACCTTC. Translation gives CASSSAGRANYGYTF.

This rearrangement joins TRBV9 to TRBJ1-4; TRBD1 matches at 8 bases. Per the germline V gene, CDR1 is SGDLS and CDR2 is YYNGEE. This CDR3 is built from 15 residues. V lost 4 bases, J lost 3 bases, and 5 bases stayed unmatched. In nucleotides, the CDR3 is TGTGCCAGCAGCCCCCAGACAGGGGCTAATGAAAAACTGTTTTTT. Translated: CASSPQTGANEKLFF.

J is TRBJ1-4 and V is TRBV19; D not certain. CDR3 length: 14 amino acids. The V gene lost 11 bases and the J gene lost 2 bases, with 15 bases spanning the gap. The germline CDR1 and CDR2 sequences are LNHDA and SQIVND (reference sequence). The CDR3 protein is CAAAQVGTNEKLFF. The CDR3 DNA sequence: TGTGCCGCTGCCCAGGTTGGGACTAATGAAAAACTGTTTTTT. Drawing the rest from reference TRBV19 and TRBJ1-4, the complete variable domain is DGGITQSPKYLFRKEGQNVTLSCEQNLNHDAMYWYRQDPGQGLRLIYYSQIVNDFQKGDIAEGYSVSREKKESFPLTVTSAQKNPTAFYLCAAAQVGTNEKLFFGSGTQLSVL.

CDR3 sequence: CASSLGQPNQPQHF. The CDR3 bases are TGTGCCAGCAGCTTGGGACAACCCAATCAGCCCCAGCATTTT. The V gene is TRBV7-9, the J gene TRBJ1-5, with a possible D match to TRBD1 (6 bases). Germline V gene sequence: CDR1 SEHNR, CDR2 FQNEAQ (reference sequence). Deletions cut 3 bases from V and 3 bases from J, with 9 bases between. There are 14 residues in the CDR3.

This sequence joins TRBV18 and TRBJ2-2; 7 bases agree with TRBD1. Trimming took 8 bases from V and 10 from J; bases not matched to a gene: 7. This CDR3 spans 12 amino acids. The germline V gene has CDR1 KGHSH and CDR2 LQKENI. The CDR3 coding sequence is TGTGCCAGCCCGGTTACAGGGGAGGAGCTGTTTTTT. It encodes CASPVTGEELFF.

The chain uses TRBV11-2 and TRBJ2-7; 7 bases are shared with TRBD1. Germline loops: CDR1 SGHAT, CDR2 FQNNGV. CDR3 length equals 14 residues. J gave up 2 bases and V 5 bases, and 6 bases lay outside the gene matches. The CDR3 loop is CASSLRTGAYEQYF. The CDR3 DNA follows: TGTGCCAGCAGCCTAAGGACAGGAGCCTACGAGCAGTACTTC. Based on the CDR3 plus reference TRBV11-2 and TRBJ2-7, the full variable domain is EAGVAQSPRYKIIEKRQSVAFWCNPISGHATLYWYQQILGQGPKLLIQFQNNGVVDDSQLPKDRFSAERLKGVDSTLKIQPAKLEDSAVYLCASSLRTGAYEQYFGPGTRLTVT.

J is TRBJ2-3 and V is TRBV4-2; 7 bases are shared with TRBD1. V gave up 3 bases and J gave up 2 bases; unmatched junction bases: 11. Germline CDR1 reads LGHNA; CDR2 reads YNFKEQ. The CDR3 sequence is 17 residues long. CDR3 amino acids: CASSHGVGTDNTDTQYF. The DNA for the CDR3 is TGTGCCAGCAGCCACGGGGTTGGGACAGATAACACAGATACGCAGTATTTT.

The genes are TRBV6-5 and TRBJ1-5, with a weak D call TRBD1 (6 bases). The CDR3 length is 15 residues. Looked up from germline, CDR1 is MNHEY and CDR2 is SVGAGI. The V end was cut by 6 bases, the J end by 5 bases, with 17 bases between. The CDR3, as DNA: TGTGCCAGCAGGGGGATACAGGGCAAAGATCAGCCCCAGCATTTT. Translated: CASRGIQGKDQPQHF.